These 28 T cell receptor beta chains came from one sample sequenced in a study of OX40 agonist ivuxolimab in advanced cancers. TCRdb's copy holds only in-frame clones and misses some; the assay was immunoSEQ multiplex PCR. This table holds around 90,000 clones, about 90% found once. The sample in question was CD4+ or CD8+ T cells sorted from blood, obtained in a trial of the OX40 agonist ivuxolimab. The receptors shown here come from an adult with an advanced solid tumor such as melanoma, head and neck, liver or kidney cancer.

The rearrangement joins TRBV5-4 to TRBJ2-2, with TRBD2 identical over 12 bases. Per the germline V gene, CDR1 is SGHNT and CDR2 is YYREEE (reference sequence). V gave up 4 bases and J gave up 4 bases; unmatched junction bases: 5. The CDR3 extends over 16 amino acids. The CDR3 DNA sequence: TGTGCCAGCAGCCCAGCTAGCGGGAGGGGCACCGGGGAGCTGTTTTTT. Translating gives CASSPASGRGTGELFF. The variable domain in full, with the rest retrieved from reference TRBV5-4 and TRBJ2-2, is ETGVTQSPTHLIKTRGQQVTLRCSSQSGHNTVSWYQQALGQGPQFIFQYYREEENGRGNFPPRFSGLQFPNYSSELNVNALELDDSALYLCASSPASGRGTGELFFGEGSRLTVL.

The CDR3 sequence: CASSYGQVETQYF. CDR3 DNA sequence: TGTGCCAGCAGTTATGGTCAGGTGGAGACCCAGTACTTC. This chain uses TRBV6-5 with TRBJ2-5, with unresolved D. V lost 3 bases and J lost 5, with 10 bases in between. The CDR3 is 13 amino acids. In germline, CDR1 is MNHEY, CDR2 SVGAGI.

The rearrangement links TRBV6-6 to TRBJ2-2; D may be TRBD2 (5 bases). From germline, CDR1 is MNHNY and CDR2 SVGAGI (reference sequence). The CDR3 length is 14 residues. The V end was cut by 6 bases, the J end by 4 bases, with 12 bases between. CDR3 sequence reads: CASSFGLSTGELFF. The CDR3 coding sequence is TGTGCCAGCAGCTTTGGACTTAGCACCGGGGAGCTGTTTTTT.

The J gene is TRBJ2-1, the V gene TRBV15; D unresolved. CDR3 size: 15 residues. The ends were cut back, 8 bases at V and 0 bases at J, with 14 bases in the middle. Germline V gives CDR1 LNHNV, CDR2 YYDKDF (reference sequence). CDR3 nucleotide sequence: TGTGCCACCCATCGAGGTGTGGACTCCTACAATGAGCAGTTCTTC. Translation gives CATHRGVDSYNEQFF.

The genes are TRBV7-2 and TRBJ1-1, with D possibly matching TRBD1 (6 bases). CDR1 and CDR2 (germline): SGHTA, FQGNSA. V was trimmed by 5 bases and J by 3 bases, leaving 13 bases between them. There are 14 residues in the CDR3. The CDR3: CASSLQGGDTEAFF. The CDR3 DNA reads TGTGCCAGCAGCCTACAGGGAGGTGACACTGAAGCTTTCTTT. Combining the CDR3 with reference TRBV7-2 and TRBJ1-1 gives the whole variable domain GAGVSQSPSNKVTEKGKDVELRCDPISGHTALYWYRQSLGQGLEFLIYFQGNSAPDKSGLPSDRFSAERTGGSVSTLTIQRTQQEDSAVYLCASSLQGGDTEAFFGQGTRLTVV.

V is TRBV5-1 and J is TRBJ2-1; D is perhaps TRBD1 (6 bases). Trimming removed 6 bases from V and 0 bases from J, with 19 bases in between. The CDR3 length is 17 residues. The V gene's germline CDR1 is SGHRS and CDR2 YFSETQ. The CDR3 loop is CASTSIWGRSSYNEQFF. The CDR3 nucleotides read TGCGCCAGCACCTCGATTTGGGGGCGGAGCTCCTACAATGAGCAGTTCTTC.

The rearrangement joins TRBV11-3 to TRBJ1-2; 7 bases align to TRBD1. The CDR3 has 14 residues. The germline gives CDR1 SGHNT, CDR2 YENEEA. The ends lost 2 bases at V and 4 bases at J; junction bases unmatched: 4. CDR3 loop: CASSLTGEVYGYTF. The CDR3 coding sequence is TGTGCCAGCAGCTTAACAGGGGAAGTCTATGGCTACACCTTC.

The rearrangement links TRBV7-3 to TRBJ1-1; TRBD1 agrees at 7 bases. Germline V gene sequence: CDR1 SGHTA, CDR2 FQGTGA. CDR3 length equals 12 residues. V lost 3 bases and J lost 11; bases outside the gene matches: 6. The CDR3 sequence is CASSLEGARAFF. The CDR3 nucleotides read TGTGCCAGCAGCTTGGAGGGGGCGCGTGCTTTCTTT.

This clone has just a few counts. The chain couples TRBV19 to TRBJ1-2; 10 nucleotides agree with TRBD1. Germline V CDR1 and CDR2: LNHDA, SQIVND (reference sequence). The CDR3 spans 11 residues. J gave up 10 bases and V 10 bases, and 6 bases lay outside the gene matches. CDR3 coding DNA: TGTGCCACCGGGACAGGGGCCGACTACACCTTC. Translation: CATGTGADYTF.

V usage is TRBV6-4 and J usage is TRBJ2-7; D might be TRBD2 (7 bases). The CDR3 totals 13 residues. With 0 bases removed from V and 11 bases from J, the gap between germline ends came to 14 bases. Germline loops: CDR1 MRHNA, CDR2 SNTAGT. CDR3 nucleotides: TGTGCCAGCAGTGACTCTGGGGGCGGGAGAAAGTACGTC. It translates to CASSDSGGGRKYV.

V usage is TRBV5-1 and J usage is TRBJ2-6; perhaps TRBD1 as D (6 bases). The ends were cut back, 1 base at V and 4 bases at J, with 12 bases in the middle. Looked up from germline, CDR1 is SGHRS and CDR2 is YFSETQ. The CDR3 consists of 16 residues. As DNA, the CDR3 is TGCGCCAGCAGCTTGACTACAGGGACAGGGGCCAACGTCCTGACTTTC. It translates to CASSLTTGTGANVLTF.

This chain links TRBV30 with TRBJ1-3; D not certain. This CDR3 region has 18 residues. The ends were cut back, 0 bases at V and 0 bases at J, with 18 bases in the middle. Germline CDR1 GTSNPN, CDR2 SVGIG (reference sequence). The CDR3 here is CAWSVYELGSSSGNTIYF. DNA of the CDR3: TGTGCCTGGAGTGTATACGAATTAGGATCCTCCTCTGGAAACACCATATATTTT.

CDR3 region: CASAPNRATNEKLFF. The CDR3 nucleotides are TGTGCCAGCGCGCCGAACAGGGCAACTAATGAAAAACTGTTTTTT. The chain carries TRBV25-1 and TRBJ1-4; tentatively, D is TRBD1 (6 bases). This CDR3 has 15 residues. Germline CDR1 reads MGHDK; CDR2 reads SYGVNS. Deletions cut 8 bases from V and 0 bases from J, with 13 bases between.

The V call is TRBV7-9, the J call TRBJ1-4; 10 bases align to TRBD1. The CDR3 is 16 residues long. The trim removed 0 bases at V and 8 bases at J, leaving 6 bases unmatched. In germline, CDR1 is SEHNR, CDR2 FQNEAQ (reference sequence). CDR3 protein: CASSLAKTGGSEKLFF. Written as DNA, the CDR3 is TGTGCCAGCAGCTTAGCAAAGACAGGGGGCTCAGAAAAACTGTTTTTT.

J is TRBJ1-5 and V is TRBV14, with 9 bases matching TRBD1. The germline gives CDR1 SGHDN, CDR2 FVKESK. The trim removed 5 bases at V and 5 bases at J, leaving 4 bases unmatched. The CDR3 contains 14 residues. CDR3: CASSAGQGYQPQHF. DNA of the CDR3: TGTGCCAGCAGCGCAGGACAGGGGTATCAGCCCCAGCATTTT.

The chain uses TRBV5-1 and TRBJ1-2; 8 bases align to TRBD1. This CDR3 region has 14 residues. Germline CDR1 SGHRS, CDR2 YFSETQ. After removal of 2 bases from V and 4 bases from J, the junction contained 4 bases not matched to a gene. The CDR3 DNA follows: TGCGCCAGCAGCTTTGAACAGGGGGGCTATGGCTACACCTTC. Protein product: CASSFEQGGYGYTF. Using reference TRBV5-1 and TRBJ1-2 for the parts outside the CDR3, the full variable domain is KAGVTQTPRYLIKTRGQQVTLSCSPISGHRSVSWYQQTPGQGLQFLFEYFSETQRNKGNFPGRFSGRQFSNSRSEMNVSTLELGDSALYLCASSFEQGGYGYTFGSGTRLTVV.

This clone has just a few counts. The chain is built from TRBV30 and TRBJ2-2, with TRBD2 matching over 12 bases. The junction had 11 bases not matched to a gene; V was cut back by 4 bases and J by 5 bases. Germline values: CDR1 GTSNPN, CDR2 SVGIG (reference sequence). The CDR3 sequence is 17 residues long. The DNA for the CDR3 is TGTGCCTGGACCCAACTAGCGGGAGGTGTAGGAACCGGGGAGCTGTTTTTT. It codes for CAWTQLAGGVGTGELFF.

The V and J genes are TRBV27 and TRBJ2-1; D is unresolved. Trimming took off 6 bases at V and 7 bases at J, with 16 bases between the two ends. This CDR3 region has 14 residues. Germline CDR1 is MNHEY and CDR2 is SMNVEV (reference sequence). The CDR3 region has the DNA TGTGCCAGCAGAGAAGCCCCCCTATTGAATGAGCAGTTCTTC. Its translation is CASREAPLLNEQFF.

As concerns this clone: The junction and the germline gene differ at one end; a read error may be behind it. The chain links TRBV5-4 to TRBJ1-2, with a possible D match to TRBD1 (5 bases). The CDR3 has 14 amino acids. Germline CDR1 and CDR2: SGHNT and YYREEE (reference sequence). In nucleotides, the CDR3 is TGTGCCAGCAGCCCCGTCCGGGGGAACTTTGGCTACACCTTC. This sequence encodes CASSPVRGNFGYTF.

This chain links TRBV5-1 with TRBJ1-6; D unclear. Trimming pared 0 bases from V and 7 bases from J, leaving 8 bases between. The CDR3 sequence is 14 residues long. CDR1 and CDR2 from the germline V gene are SGHRS and YFSETQ. DNA of the CDR3: TGCGCCAGCAGCTTGGCTGCTGGGAATTCACCCCTCCACTTT. Translating gives CASSLAAGNSPLHF.

V and J are TRBV27 and TRBJ2-5, with TRBD2 identical over 13 bases. Germline assignment: CDR1 MNHEY and CDR2 SMNVEV (reference sequence). After removal of 2 bases from V and 4 bases from J, the junction contained 4 bases not matched to a gene. The CDR3 is made up of 16 amino acids. The CDR3 protein is CASSLRGLAGIETQYF. The CDR3 DNA reads TGTGCCAGCAGTTTAAGGGGACTAGCGGGAATAGAGACCCAGTACTTC.

The chain joins TRBV7-8 to TRBJ1-3, with a weak D call TRBD1 (6 bases). The CDR3 sequence is 15 residues long. Germline V lookup: CDR1 SGHVS, CDR2 FQNEAQ. Trimming shortened V by 2 bases and J by 4 bases, and 12 bases separated the two germline ends. The CDR3 loop is CASSLKGGSGNTIYF. The DNA for the CDR3 is TGTGCCAGCAGCTTAAAGGGGGGTTCCGGAAACACCATATATTTT.

The V call is TRBV4-1, the J call TRBJ1-4, with a tentative D call TRBD1 (5 bases). V was shortened by 0 bases and J by 4 bases, with 18 bases between the two germline ends. The CDR3 loop spans 18 amino acids. Germline V gene data show CDR1 as MGHRA and CDR2 as YSYEKL. CDR3 sequence: CASSQDVQGAGINEKLFF. The DNA for the CDR3 is TGCGCCAGCAGCCAAGATGTTCAAGGGGCGGGGATTAATGAAAAACTGTTTTTT.

The V call is TRBV5-5, the J call TRBJ2-5; no reliable D call. Germline CDR1 and CDR2: SGHKS and YYEKEE (reference sequence). This CDR3 has 14 residues. Trimming removed 0 bases at V and 5 bases at J, with 11 bases between. CDR3 protein: CASSLEGYTETQYF. The CDR3, as DNA: TGTGCCAGCAGCTTGGAGGGCTATACGGAGACCCAGTACTTC.

This clone was observed a few times. The chain is built from TRBV7-2 and TRBJ2-4; 8 nucleotides agree with TRBD2. The CDR3 is made up of 13 amino acids. CDR1 is SGHTA, CDR2 FQGNSA, per germline. The junction had 1 base not matched to a gene; V was cut back by 3 bases and J by 6 bases. The CDR3 DNA follows: TGTGCCAGCAGCTTCAGCGGGAGAAACATTCAGTACTTC. Translation gives CASSFSGRNIQYF.

This rearrangement joins TRBV29-1 to TRBJ1-2; D is perhaps TRBD1 (6 bases). In germline, CDR1 is SQVTM, CDR2 ANQGSEA. The CDR3 contains 13 residues. The CDR3 DNA sequence: TGCGCGCGGCGGGGGCAGCCCCTTGATGGCTACACCTTC. Its translation: CARRGQPLDGYTF.

This clone was counted ten times or more. The sample carries other DNA sequences with the same CDR3. The V gene is TRBV6-6, the J gene TRBJ2-7; D is perhaps TRBD1 (6 bases). Germline values: CDR1 MNHNY, CDR2 SVGAGI (reference sequence). The CDR3 extends over 13 amino acids. With 8 bases removed from V and 3 bases from J, the gap between germline ends came to 14 bases. DNA for the CDR3: TGTGCCAGCGGCAATGGACAGAACTACGAGCAGTACGTC. Its protein product is CASGNGQNYEQYV.

The chain has TRBV28 and TRBJ1-4; D call uncertain. Germline lookup yields CDR1 MDHEN and CDR2 SYDVKM. The CDR3 is 15 residues long. Deletions cut 3 bases from V and 5 bases from J, with 13 bases between. The CDR3 sequence is CASSFTSVGNEKLFF. CDR3 nucleotides: TGTGCCAGCAGTTTTACCAGCGTCGGAAATGAAAAACTGTTTTTT.